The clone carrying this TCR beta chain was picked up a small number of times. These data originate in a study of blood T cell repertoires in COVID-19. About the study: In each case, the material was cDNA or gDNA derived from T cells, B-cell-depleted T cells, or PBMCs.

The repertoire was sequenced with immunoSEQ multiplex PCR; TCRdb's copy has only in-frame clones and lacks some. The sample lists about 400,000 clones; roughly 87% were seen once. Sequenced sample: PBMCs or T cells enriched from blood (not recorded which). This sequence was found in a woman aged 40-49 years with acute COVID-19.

The DNA of the CDR3 is TGTGCCAGCTCACCACGCGGGACAGGAGGTGAGGCCTACGAGCAGTACTTC. Protein: CASSPRGTGGEAYEQYF. The rearrangement links TRBV18 to TRBJ2-7; 8 nucleotides line up with TRBD1. V gave up 1 base and J gave up 2 bases; unmatched junction bases: 10. The CDR3 totals 17 residues. Germline lookup yields CDR1 KGHSH and CDR2 LQKENI.